Shown below are 26 T cell receptor beta chains from a single sample sequenced in a study of vaccination effects on CD4 cells after COVID-19. Antigen specificity for these receptors is unknown. Subsequent to 10 days of culture, CD4+ T cells were isolated. Assay: immunoSEQ multiplex PCR; the TCRdb copy retains only in-frame clones and omits some. The sample consists of roughly 29,000 clones, approximately 65% of them appearing once. The sample here was CD4+ T cells from PBMCs cultured without peptide, taken before COVID-19 vaccination. These receptors were collected from a human donor who received a COVID-19 vaccine.

V gene TRBV12-3 or TRBV12-4 combines with J gene TRBJ1-2, with D maybe TRBD1 (5 bases). V was clipped by 8 bases and J by 4 bases, with 14 bases between them. The CDR3 covers 13 residues. The chain's CDR3 is CASHDSGSYGYTF. CDR3 coding DNA: TGTGCCAGCCATGACTCAGGGTCCTATGGCTACACCTTC.

The chain combines TRBV18 with TRBJ1-1; no clear D gene. CDR1 and CDR2 (germline): KGHSH, LQKENI. V was cut by 0 bases and J by 8 bases, with 10 bases left in between. This CDR3 is 13 amino acids long. CDR3 region: CASSPPGGREAFF. CDR3 DNA sequence: TGTGCCAGCTCACCACCGGGAGGGAGGGAAGCTTTCTTT.

The chain has TRBV23-1 and TRBJ1-4; a possible D gene is TRBD1 (5 bases). TRBV23-1 is designated an ORF whose function remains uncertain. Trimming removed 1 base at V and 0 bases at J, with 12 bases between. This CDR3 has 17 amino acids. The CDR3 DNA is TGCGCCAGCAGTCAATTAAGAGGGACCTCAACTAATGAAAAACTGTTTTTT. As protein: CASSQLRGTSTNEKLFF.

The chain recombines TRBV29-1 with TRBJ1-5; D possibly corresponds to TRBD1 (6 bases). Germline V gene data show CDR1 as SQVTM and CDR2 as ANQGSEA. With 6 bases removed from V and 6 bases from J, the gap between germline ends came to 18 bases. The CDR3 covers 14 residues. The CDR3: CSVSQRGVGQPQHF. The CDR3 DNA sequence: TGCAGCGTCTCCCAGAGGGGGGTAGGTCAGCCCCAGCATTTT.

This clone was observed a few times. This chain links TRBV7-7 with TRBJ2-1; possibly TRBD2 for D (5 bases). There are 16 residues in the CDR3. V lost 5 bases to trimming and J lost 0 bases, with 14 bases between them. In germline, CDR1 is SSHAT, CDR2 FNYEAQ (reference sequence). The CDR3 nucleotides read TGTGCCAGCAGCCCCGACTTAGCGAGCTCCTACAATGAGCAGTTCTTC. It is translated as CASSPDLASSYNEQFF.

The chain joins TRBV3-1 (or the pseudogene TRBV3-2) to TRBJ1-2; no clear D gene. Germline V gene sequence: CDR1 LGHDT, CDR2 YNNKEL (reference sequence). V was shortened by 1 base and J by 4 bases, with 13 bases between the two germline ends. The CDR3 is 15 residues long. The DNA for the CDR3 is TGTGCCAGCAGCCAAGTAGGTTTCAACTCCTATGGCTACACCTTC. This encodes CASSQVGFNSYGYTF.

In this sample, this clone turned up a few times. The J gene is TRBJ2-7, the V gene TRBV24-1; 9 nucleotides line up with TRBD1. V dropped 2 bases and J dropped 5; count of bases not matched to a gene: 6. The length of the CDR3 is 15 residues. In germline, CDR1 is KGHDR, CDR2 SFDVKD. For the CDR3, the DNA is TGTGCCACCAGTGATTCCCTAGACAGGGGGAACGAGCAGTACTTC. It yields the protein CATSDSLDRGNEQYF.

The chain has TRBV29-1 and TRBJ2-7; D call uncertain. The CDR3 loop spans 14 amino acids. Trimming stripped 4 bases from V and 2 bases from J, with 15 bases between. Germline-derived CDR1 and CDR2 are SQVTM and ANQGSEA. The CDR3 loop reads CSVVESDPTYEQYF. The CDR3 DNA sequence: TGCAGCGTTGTTGAGAGTGACCCGACCTACGAGCAGTACTTC.

V is TRBV6-1 and J is TRBJ2-6, with 10 nucleotides matching TRBD1. Germline-derived CDR1 and CDR2 are MNHNS and SASEGT. The CDR3 is made up of 17 amino acids. Unmatched junction bases numbered 0, after V lost 1 base and J lost 0 bases. CDR3 nucleotides: TGTGCCAGCAGTGAAGGGACAGGGGGCTCTGGGGCCAACGTCCTGACTTTC. It specifies CASSEGTGGSGANVLTF.

V and J are TRBV7-6 and TRBJ2-1; D is ambiguous. Per the germline V gene, CDR1 is SGHVS and CDR2 is FNYEAQ. The germline V and J ends were trimmed by 1 base and 5 bases, with 12 bases remaining between them. The CDR3 length is 15 residues. CDR3 in amino acids: CASSLVGNSDNEQFF. Written as DNA, the CDR3 is TGTGCCAGCAGCTTAGTGGGCAATAGTGACAATGAGCAGTTCTTC.

The gene calls are TRBV6-5 and TRBJ2-5; 9 bases match TRBD1. Unmatched junction bases numbered 5, after V lost 6 bases and J lost 6 bases. CDR1 is MNHEY, CDR2 SVGAGI, per germline. The CDR3 is made up of 13 amino acids. For the CDR3, the DNA is TGTGCCAGCAGACCAACAGGGGGCCAGACCCAGTACTTC. This encodes CASRPTGGQTQYF.

The CDR3 region is CASSDLKRRGQPQHF. Here the CDR3 DNA reads TGTGCCAGCAGTGACCTCAAGCGGCGCGGTCAGCCCCAGCATTTT. The chain links TRBV6-1 to TRBJ1-5; D is uncertain. With 3 bases removed from V and 6 bases from J, the gap between germline ends came to 15 bases. The CDR3 is made up of 15 amino acids. In germline, CDR1 is MNHNS, CDR2 SASEGT.

The CDR3 coding sequence is TGCGCCAGCAGCTTGGGGTTGTCGGGGGTCCAAGAGACCCAGTACTTC. Amino acids: CASSLGLSGVQETQYF. The rearrangement links TRBV5-1 to TRBJ2-5, with D possibly being TRBD2 (6 bases). The CDR3 extends over 16 amino acids. Trimming removed 0 bases from V and 1 base from J, with 13 bases in between. Germline loops: CDR1 SGHRS, CDR2 YFSETQ.

This chain links TRBV11-3 with TRBJ2-3; TRBD2 aligns across 7 bases. In germline, CDR1 is SGHNT, CDR2 YENEEA. Germline trimming cut 3 bases from V and 4 bases from J; bases unmatched to any gene: 7. The CDR3 has 15 amino acids. DNA for the CDR3: TGTGCCAGCAGCTTCGGCGGGAGTCTCCCAGATACGCAGTATTTT. Its protein product is CASSFGGSLPDTQYF.

CDR3 residues: CASSFTDEQYF. The DNA of the CDR3 is TGTGCCAGCAGCTTCACAGACGAGCAGTACTTC. The V call is TRBV5-6, the J call TRBJ2-7; D is unclear. The CDR3 covers 11 residues. Germline CDR1 and CDR2: SGHDT and YYEEEE. Trimming pared 2 bases from V and 5 bases from J, leaving 5 bases between. Complete variable domain (other parts from reference TRBV5-6 and TRBJ2-7): DAGVTQSPTHLIKTRGQQVTLRCSPKSGHDTVSWYQQALGQGPQFIFQYYEEEERQRGNFPDRFSGHQFPNYSSELNVNALLLGDSALYLCASSFTDEQYFGPGTRLTVT.

The V and J genes are TRBV6-5 and TRBJ2-7; 7 positions match TRBD1. This CDR3 is 14 amino acids long. Losses at the gene ends were 6 bases for V and 0 bases for J; bases not matched to a gene: 5. Germline CDR1 is MNHEY and CDR2 is SVGAGI. This chain's CDR3 is CASRLHRGSYEQYF. Written as DNA, the CDR3 is TGTGCCAGCAGACTTCACAGGGGCTCCTACGAGCAGTACTTC.

The rearrangement links TRBV25-1 to TRBJ2-6; the D gene is possibly TRBD1 (5 bases). The CDR3 consists of 15 residues. Germline lookup yields CDR1 MGHDK and CDR2 SYGVNS. V was clipped by 3 bases and J by 4 bases, with 10 bases between them. Here the CDR3 reads CASSEGPAGANVLTF. The CDR3 DNA reads as TGTGCCAGCAGTGAGGGGCCAGCGGGGGCCAACGTCCTGACTTTC.

This clone was seen a handful of times. The chain employs TRBV19 and TRBJ2-1; D remains unclear. Germline V CDR1 and CDR2: LNHDA, SQIVND (reference sequence). V was pared by 4 bases and J by 10 bases, with 26 bases between. The CDR3 is 17 residues long. In nucleotides, the CDR3 is TGTGCCAGTAGTAACAGTAATACCGCCGGGTCCTTGGGAGAGCAGTTCTTC. Its translation is CASSNSNTAGSLGEQFF.

The gene calls are TRBV24-1 and TRBJ1-1; D possibly corresponds to TRBD1 (6 bases). Germline V lookup: CDR1 KGHDR, CDR2 SFDVKD. This CDR3 has 13 residues. Trimming removed 5 bases at V and 5 bases at J, with 11 bases between. The CDR3 loop reads CATSAGVETEAFF. As DNA, the CDR3 is TGTGCCACCAGTGCAGGGGTTGAGACTGAAGCTTTCTTT.

The chain has TRBV5-5 and TRBJ1-2; 10 bases are shared with TRBD1. The germline CDR1 and CDR2 sequences are SGHKS and YYEKEE (reference sequence). V was clipped by 0 bases and J by 8 bases; unmatched bases: 4. The CDR3 sequence is 14 residues long. The CDR3 DNA sequence: TGTGCCAGCAGCTTGGAGGGACAGGGGATAGGCTACACCTTC. Its protein product is CASSLEGQGIGYTF.

This chain joins TRBV28 and TRBJ2-7; D gene uncertain. The CDR3 runs to 15 residues. The germline V gene has CDR1 MDHEN and CDR2 SYDVKM. V was pared by 1 base and J by 6 bases, with 16 bases between. The CDR3 DNA is TGTGCCAGCAGTTTATTTTCATTCCAGGTACGCGAGCAGTACTTC. Translated, it gives CASSLFSFQVREQYF.

The V call is TRBV5-6, the J call TRBJ2-3; D possibly uses TRBD1 or TRBD2 (5 bases each). Germline CDR1 is SGHDT and CDR2 is YYEEEE. The ends were cut back, 4 bases at V and 3 bases at J, with 12 bases in the middle. This CDR3 contains 14 residues. The CDR3 nucleotides are TGTGCCAGCAGCCCGGGACCAGCAACAGATACGCAGTATTTT. This gives the protein CASSPGPATDTQYF.

The rearrangement uses TRBV6-5 and TRBJ1-5; 7 bases agree with TRBD1. The germline V gene encodes CDR1 MNHEY and CDR2 SVGAGI. The V and J ends lost 5 bases and 4 bases, in that order; junction bases with no gene match: 5. This CDR3 is 14 amino acids long. The CDR3: CASSRQGLNQPQHF. CDR3 in DNA: TGTGCCAGCAGTCGACAGGGATTGAATCAGCCCCAGCATTTT.

This clone was counted a few times. The chain combines TRBV2 with TRBJ1-2; D is perhaps TRBD1 (6 bases). Germline CDR1 and CDR2: SNHLY and FYNNEI. The length of the CDR3 is 16 residues. V lost 5 bases, J lost 3 bases, and 19 bases lay in between. The CDR3 nucleotides read TGTGCCAGCAGTCAGATTCTGAGACAGGCATACTATGGCTACACCTTC. Translated, it gives CASSQILRQAYYGYTF.

The chain's CDR3 is CASSLQGTDTQYF. For the CDR3, the DNA is TGCGCCAGCAGCCTACAGGGAACAGATACGCAGTATTTT. The rearrangement joins TRBV5-1 to TRBJ2-3; TRBD1 is a possible D gene (6 bases). CDR3 length: 13 amino acids. Looked up from germline, CDR1 is SGHRS and CDR2 is YFSETQ. Trimming pared 4 bases from V and 3 bases from J, leaving 9 bases between. Full variable domain (remainder filled in from reference TRBV5-1 and TRBJ2-3): KAGVTQTPRYLIKTRGQQVTLSCSPISGHRSVSWYQQTPGQGLQFLFEYFSETQRNKGNFPGRFSGRQFSNSRSEMNVSTLELGDSALYLCASSLQGTDTQYFGPGTRLTVL.

The V gene is TRBV7-2, the J gene TRBJ2-2; unclear D gene. The CDR3 is 13 residues long. Germline V gene sequence: CDR1 SGHTA, CDR2 FQGNSA. V was pared by 7 bases and J by 0 bases, with 6 bases between. Here the CDR3 DNA reads TGTGCCAGCACGCAAACGAACACCGGGGAGCTGTTTTTT. This encodes CASTQTNTGELFF.